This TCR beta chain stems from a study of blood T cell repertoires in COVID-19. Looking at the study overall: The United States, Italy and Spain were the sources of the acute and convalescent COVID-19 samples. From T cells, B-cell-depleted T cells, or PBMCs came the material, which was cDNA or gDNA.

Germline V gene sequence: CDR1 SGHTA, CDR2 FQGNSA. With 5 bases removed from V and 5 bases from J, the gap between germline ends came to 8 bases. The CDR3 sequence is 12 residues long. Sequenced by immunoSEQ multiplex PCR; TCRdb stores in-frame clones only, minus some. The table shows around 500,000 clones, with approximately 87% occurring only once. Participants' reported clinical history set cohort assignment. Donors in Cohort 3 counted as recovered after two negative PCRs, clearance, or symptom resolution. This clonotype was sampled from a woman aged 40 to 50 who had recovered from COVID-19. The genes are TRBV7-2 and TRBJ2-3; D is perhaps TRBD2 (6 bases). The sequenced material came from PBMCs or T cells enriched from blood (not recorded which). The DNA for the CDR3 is TGTGCCAGCAGCCCGGGACTAGATACGCAGTATTTT. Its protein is CASSPGLDTQYF.